This TCR beta chain was identified in a study of glioma-infiltrating T cells after dendritic cell vaccination. About the study: Dendritic cell vaccination trial patients had either newly diagnosed or recurrent glioblastoma. At biweekly intervals, patients got three intradermal dendritic cell vaccine injections.

Germline V gene lookup returns CDR1 GTSNPN and CDR2 SVGIG (reference sequence). The CDR3 contains 15 residues. With 2 bases removed from V and 1 base from J, the gap between germline ends came to 14 bases. Primers: 60 V beta forward and 13 J beta reverse. Using immunoSEQ multiplex PCR, the repertoire was profiled, and TCRdb retains in-frame clones only, with some absent. Of almost 90,000 clones listed, around 86% are singletons. Time point in this sample: after dendritic cell vaccination, including at tumor progression/relapse. This sample comprised blood, obtained after dendritic cell vaccination. The sequence derives from a human donor with glioblastoma. This chain joins TRBV30 and TRBJ1-1; perhaps TRBD1 as D (5 bases). The CDR3 region has the DNA TGTGCCTGGAGTTGGGGCGGGGCGGAGAACACTGAAGCTTTCTTT. Residues: CAWSWGGAENTEAFF. The full variable domain, rest sourced from reference TRBV30 and TRBJ1-1, is SQTIHQWPATLVQPVGSPLSLECTVEGTSNPNLYWYRQAAGRGLQLLFYSVGIGQISSEVPQNLSASRPQDRQFILSSKKLLLSDSGFYLCAWSWGGAENTEAFFGQGTRLTVV.